The 8 T cell receptor beta chains given below trace back to one sample, sequenced in a study of T cell changes during pregnancy in multiple sclerosis. Assay: immunoSEQ multiplex PCR; the TCRdb copy retains only in-frame clones and omits some. This table has under 75,000 clones, 91% appearing once. Source: CD4+ T cells from peripheral blood mononuclear cells, taken after pregnancy. These receptors originate from a female donor in good health, enrolled as a control in a pregnancy study.

This sequence joins TRBV4-1 and TRBJ1-1; 7 bases are a match to TRBD1. CDR3 length equals 16 residues. Germline V CDR1 and CDR2: MGHRA, YSYEKL. After removal of 0 bases from V and 3 bases from J, the junction contained 7 bases not matched to a gene. The CDR3 loop reads CASSQDLHQGDTEAFF. DNA of the CDR3: TGCGCCAGCAGCCAAGACCTACACCAGGGGGACACTGAAGCTTTCTTT.

DNA for the CDR3: TGTGCTAGTTGTGAGCGGGAGAACATAACCTACACCGGGGAGCTGTTTTTT. Translated: CASCERENITYTGELFF. The chain carries TRBV12-5 and TRBJ2-2; 8 nucleotides agree with TRBD2. Germline lookup yields CDR1 LGHNT and CDR2 FRNRAP. There are 17 residues in the CDR3. V shed 8 bases and J 3 bases; nucleotides not matched to a gene: 14.

The chain combines TRBV9 with TRBJ2-4, with TRBD1 matching over 9 bases. Trimming at V came to 3 bases and at J to 8 bases, leaving 9 bases not matched to a gene. Germline V gene data show CDR1 as SGDLS and CDR2 as YYNGEE. CDR3 length: 15 residues. In DNA, the CDR3 is TGTGCCAGCAGCGCTTCCGGGACAGGGCAATACATTCAGTACTTC. It specifies CASSASGTGQYIQYF.

The rearrangement joins TRBV18 to TRBJ1-2, with D uncertain. V lost 3 bases, J lost 4 bases, and 12 bases lay in between. The germline V gene encodes CDR1 KGHSH and CDR2 LQKENI. The CDR3 extends over 14 amino acids. CDR3 region: CASSPGIDTYGYTF. CDR3 coding DNA: TGTGCCAGCTCACCCGGGATCGATACCTATGGCTACACCTTC.

The chain combines TRBV21-1 with TRBJ1-1; the table gives TRBD1 as D, unverified against the DNA. TRBV21-1 has pseudogene status. The CDR3 covers 19 residues. The CDR3 DNA is TGTGCCAGCAGCACTCGTGGACAGGGCCCCCTCCTAATGAACACTGAAGCTTTCTTT. Its protein product is CASSTRGQGPLLMNTEAFF.

V usage is TRBV6-4 and J usage is TRBJ2-3; 9 bases match TRBD2. Germline-derived CDR1 and CDR2 are MRHNA and SNTAGT. CDR3 length equals 16 residues. Germline trimming cut 6 bases from V and 4 bases from J; bases unmatched to any gene: 11. CDR3 in DNA: TGTGCCAGCAGCGCCTTTAGCGGGGGTGCCTCAGATACGCAGTATTTT. The encoded protein is CASSAFSGGASDTQYF.

CDR3 in amino acids: CASSSGQMSTTNEKLFF. CDR3 DNA: TGCGCCAGCAGCTCAGGACAGATGTCTACAACTAATGAAAAACTGTTTTTT. J is TRBJ1-4 and V is TRBV5-1; maybe TRBD1 (6 bases). V was trimmed by 3 bases and J by 0 bases, leaving 15 bases between them. Per germline, CDR1 SGHRS and CDR2 YFSETQ. This CDR3 is built from 17 residues.

This chain connects TRBV4-1 to TRBJ2-1; 8 nucleotides align to TRBD1. CDR1 and CDR2 from the germline V gene are MGHRA and YSYEKL. V gave up 1 base and J gave up 6 bases; unmatched junction bases: 14. The CDR3 covers 18 residues. The CDR3 nucleotides read TGCGCCAGCAGCCAAGGCTTACGGGGCAGGGGGCAGGGCAATGAGCAGTTCTTC. Its translation: CASSQGLRGRGQGNEQFF.